These T cell receptor beta chains were read from a single sample in a study of control samples from healthy donors and cancer patients. Measured with immunoSEQ multiplex PCR; TCRdb has only the in-frame clones, and not every one. The table has about 24,000 clones, roughly 80% seen once. The sample was PBMCs. The receptor set was obtained from a man between 60 and 70 years old with head and neck cancer. Each CDR3 is given with its conserved first and last residue. Fields, in order: clone size, D gene, V gene, J gene, CDR3 length, CDR3 DNA, CDR3 protein. The D gene is left open where the match is weak. Expanded clones are given a class, and other clones once, few, many or no size at all.

size: NA; D: NA; V: TRBV12-3/TRBV12-4; J: TRBJ1-2; length: 12; DNA: TGTGCCAGCAGCCCCCTAGGGTTCGGCTACACCTTC; CDR3: CASSPLGFGYTF
size: few; D: NA; V: TRBV6-5; J: TRBJ2-3; length: 15; DNA: TGTGCCAGCAGTTACAGTGTCGGAACCACAGATACGCAGTATTTT; CDR3: CASSYSVGTTDTQYF
size: NA; D: TRBD1; V: TRBV29-1; J: TRBJ2-3; length: 14; DNA: TGCAGCGTCTATAGACAGGGACGCACAGATACGCAGTATTTT; CDR3: CSVYRQGRTDTQYF
size: NA; D: NA; V: TRBV6-2/TRBV6-3; J: TRBJ1-5; length: 16; DNA: TGTGCCAGCAGTTACTTAAGGGGAGCAAGCAATCAGCCCCAGCATTTT; CDR3: CASSYLRGASNQPQHF
size: few; D: NA; V: TRBV12-3/TRBV12-4; J: TRBJ1-5; length: 13; DNA: TGTGCCAGCAGTTTTGGGGGGAATCAGCCCCAGCATTTT; CDR3: CASSFGGNQPQHF
size: NA; D: NA; V: TRBV2; J: TRBJ1-2; length: 12; DNA: TGTGCCAGCACCGAAGGCAGCTATGGCTACACCTTC; CDR3: CASTEGSYGYTF
size: NA; D: TRBD1; V: TRBV27; J: TRBJ1-2; length: 13; DNA: TGTGCCAGCTCGACAGGGACTAACTATGGCTACACCTTC; CDR3: CASSTGTNYGYTF
size: NA; D: TRBD1; V: TRBV4-3; J: TRBJ1-6; length: 16; DNA: TGCGCCAGCAGCCAGGGCGGACAGGGCTCGGGGTCACCCCTCCACTTT; CDR3: CASSQGGQGSGSPLHF
size: NA; D: TRBD1; V: TRBV5-4; J: TRBJ2-3; length: 17; DNA: TGTGCCAGCAGCTTAGGTGCAGGGACAGGGAAGCAAGATACGCAGTATTTT; CDR3: CASSLGAGTGKQDTQYF
size: NA; D: NA; V: TRBV28; J: TRBJ2-7; length: 12; DNA: TGTGCCAGCAATTTGGGTCTGGGACAGCAGTACTTC; CDR3: CASNLGLGQQYF
size: NA; D: NA; V: TRBV7-9; J: TRBJ1-2; length: 15; DNA: TGTGCCAGCAGCTTAGGAAGGGCGGTAAACTATGGCTACACCTTC; CDR3: CASSLGRAVNYGYTF
size: NA; D: TRBD1; V: TRBV29-1; J: TRBJ1-3; length: 15; DNA: TGCAGCGTTGAAAGGACAGGGGGGTCCGGAAACACCATATATTTT; CDR3: CSVERTGGSGNTIYF
size: NA; D: TRBD2; V: TRBV4-3; J: TRBJ2-3; length: 15; DNA: TGCGCCAGCAGCCACGACCCTAGCGGGGGAGATACGCAGTATTTT; CDR3: CASSHDPSGGDTQYF
size: NA; D: TRBD1; V: TRBV19; J: TRBJ1-2; length: 15; DNA: TGTGCCAGTAGTGCCTTGAGACAGGGGTCCTATGGCTACACCTTC; CDR3: CASSALRQGSYGYTF
size: NA; D: NA; V: TRBV12-3/TRBV12-4; J: TRBJ1-1; length: 12; DNA: TGTGCCAGCAGTTTTTCGAACACTGAAGCTTTCTTT; CDR3: CASSFSNTEAFF
size: NA; D: TRBD1; V: TRBV29-1; J: TRBJ1-1; length: 13; DNA: TGCAGCATGAGGGGGCGCGGGAACACTGAAGCTTTCTTT; CDR3: CSMRGRGNTEAFF
size: once; D: NA; V: TRBV2; J: TRBJ2-7; length: 15; DNA: TGTGCCAGCAGTACCGGGACTTCAAGCTCCTACGAGCAGTACTTC; CDR3: CASSTGTSSSYEQYF
size: NA; D: TRBD1; V: TRBV2; J: TRBJ1-2; length: 14; DNA: TGTGCCAGCAGGGGACAGGAGACTAACTATGGCTACACCTTC; CDR3: CASRGQETNYGYTF
size: NA; D: NA; V: TRBV7-8; J: TRBJ2-1; length: 13; DNA: TGTGCCAGCAGCTCCCGGACTGGGAATGAGCAGTTCTTC; CDR3: CASSSRTGNEQFF
size: NA; D: NA; V: TRBV28; J: TRBJ1-3; length: 15; DNA: TGTGCCAGCAGTTTACAGGGGTACTCTGGAAACACCATATATTTT; CDR3: CASSLQGYSGNTIYF
size: NA; D: TRBD2; V: TRBV27; J: TRBJ2-7; length: 13; DNA: TGTGCCAGCCGAGCGGGAGTCTCCTACGAGCAGTACTTC; CDR3: CASRAGVSYEQYF
size: NA; D: TRBD1; V: TRBV7-8; J: TRBJ2-6; length: 15; DNA: TGTGCCAGCAGCTTAATGACAGGGTCGGCCAACGTCCTGACTTTC; CDR3: CASSLMTGSANVLTF
size: NA; D: NA; V: TRBV7-9; J: TRBJ2-3; length: 14; DNA: TGTGCCAGCAGCTTAGCGCAGGACTCCCAGTCCCTCCCATTT; CDR3: CASSLAQDSQSLPF
size: NA; D: NA; V: TRBV7-6; J: TRBJ2-5; length: 16; DNA: TGTGCCAGCAGCAGAGGGGGGGACCCCGTTCAAGAGACCCAGTACTTC; CDR3: CASSRGGDPVQETQYF
size: NA; D: TRBD1; V: TRBV30; J: TRBJ1-1; length: 14; DNA: TGTGCCTGGAGTGTAGAGGACAGGGTGGGTGAAGCTTTCTTT; CDR3: CAWSVEDRVGEAFF
size: NA; D: NA; V: TRBV11-2; J: TRBJ2-5; length: 15; DNA: TGTGCCAGCAGCTTAGGGGGGGCGTACCAAGAGACCCAGTACTTC; CDR3: CASSLGGAYQETQYF
size: NA; D: NA; V: TRBV5-4; J: TRBJ2-1; length: 13; DNA: TGTGCCAGCACCCGGCGGGGGCGGAATGAGCAGTTCTTC; CDR3: CASTRRGRNEQFF
size: NA; D: NA; V: TRBV6-5; J: TRBJ1-5; length: 15; DNA: TGTGCCACCACCCCCACAGTGGTATCGGGTCAGCCCCAGCATTTT; CDR3: CATTPTVVSGQPQHF
size: NA; D: NA; V: TRBV5-1; J: TRBJ1-2; length: 15; DNA: TGCGCCAGCAGCTTGGGGGGGACGGCAAACTATGGCTACACCTTC; CDR3: CASSLGGTANYGYTF